This is a list of T cell receptor beta chains from one sample in a study of human T cells and chemical hapten exposure. TCRdb reprocessed the RACE reads with MiXCR, giving one entry per CDR3 protein. This sample has fewer than 200,000 distinct CDR3 sequences, with nearly 30% found just once. This specimen consisted of whole blood, obtained in connection with sensitization to the hapten diphenylcyclopropenone (DPC). These receptors were collected from a woman aged 30 to 39 with alopecia areata. Some clones in this sample may be carry-over from other donors' samples. CDR3s include the opening cysteine and the closing phenylalanine or tryptophan. D genes are given only for firm matches. Some rows have no size entry. The others give once, few or many, or a class for an expanded clone.

TRBV24-1	TRBJ2-3	NA	NA	TGTGCCACCAGTGACAGGGTAGATACGCAGTATTTT	CATSDRVDTQYF
TRBV23-1	TRBJ2-7	NA	NA	TGCGCCAGCAGTCAAACTCCACACGGCTACGAGCAGTACTTC	CASSQTPHGYEQYF
TRBV29-1	TRBJ1-2	NA	few	TGCAGCGTTGACGGCTACACCTTC	CSVDGYTF
TRBV20-1	TRBJ2-7	NA	NA	TGCAGTGCTAGAGGCACAGAGGGGGAGACTGAGCAGTACTTC	CSARGTEGETEQYF
TRBV28	TRBJ2-1	NA	NA	TGTGCCAGCAGTTTTGCCGGGGCAGGTAATTATGAGCAGTTCTTC	CASSFAGAGNYEQFF
TRBV5-5	TRBJ1-5	NA	few	TGTGCCAGCAGCCCCTCCCCGGGAAGGAATCAGCCCCAGCATTTT	CASSPSPGRNQPQHF
TRBV7-8	TRBJ2-1	NA	NA	TGTGCCAGCAGCTTAGATTCGTACGGTTACAATGAGCAGTTCTTC	CASSLDSYGYNEQFF
TRBV4-1	TRBJ1-4	TRBD1	NA	TGCGCCAGCAGCCCGGGACAGGGGGCATTTGGTGAAAAACTGTTTTTT	CASSPGQGAFGEKLFF
TRBV28	TRBJ1-2	NA	once	TGTGCCAGCAGTTCTTGGGGAGGGGGGGCAGTACATGGCTACACCTTC	CASSSWGGGAVHGYTF
TRBV9	TRBJ2-7	NA	NA	TGTGCCAGCAGCCCGGAAGGCGGTCCGAGAGAGCAGTACTTC	CASSPEGGPREQYF
TRBV10-3	TRBJ2-3	NA	few	TGTGCCATCATGAAACAGGGACCTAGCACAGATACGCAGTATTTT	CAIMKQGPSTDTQYF
TRBV28	TRBJ1-1	NA	NA	TGTGCCAGCAGCCTTTATCAAGGGAGGGAAGCTTTCTTT	CASSLYQGREAFF
TRBV9	TRBJ2-1	NA	NA	TGTGCCAGCAGCGCCCTTAGCCATGAGCAGTTCTTC	CASSALSHEQFF
TRBV29-1	TRBJ2-3	NA	NA	TGCAGCGTTTCCTCAGTGACTACTAGCACAGATACGCAGTATTTT	CSVSSVTTSTDTQYF
TRBV25-1	TRBJ2-5	NA	NA	TGTGCCAGCAGTGTTAGCGTGACCCAGTACTTC	CASSVSVTQYF
TRBV11-2	TRBJ1-2	NA	NA	TGTGCCAGCAGCCCAGAGAGGGCTGGAGGCTACACCTTC	CASSPERAGGYTF
TRBV20-1	TRBJ1-6	TRBD1	NA	TGCAGTGCTAGAGCCGGGACAGAGAATTCACCCCTCCACTTT	CSARAGTENSPLHF
TRBV28	TRBJ2-4	NA	NA	TGTGCCAGCAGTCAAGAAAACATTCAGTACTTC	CASSQENIQYF
TRBV11-1	TRBJ1-2	TRBD1	few	TGTGCCAGCAACTCCGGGACAGGGCACTATGGCTACACCTTC	CASNSGTGHYGYTF
TRBV10-3	TRBJ2-1	NA	many	TGTGCCATCAGGGGACCCTTTGACAATGAGCAGTTCTTC	CAIRGPFDNEQFF
TRBV12-3/TRBV12-4	TRBJ1-1	NA	few	TGTGCCAGCAGTTTCGGGGGACGGTTGAACACTGAAGCTTTCTTT	CASSFGGRLNTEAFF
TRBV5-4	TRBJ2-7	NA	NA	TGTGCCAGCAGCTTGACTAGCCAATCCTACGAGCAGTACTTC	CASSLTSQSYEQYF
TRBV11-1	TRBJ2-1	TRBD2	few	TGTGCCAGCAGCTTAGCACTAGCGGGGGGGCAGGAGCAGTTCTTC	CASSLALAGGQEQFF
TRBV29-1	TRBJ2-6	NA	few	TGCAGCGTCCCCGACGCCAACGTCCTGACTTTC	CSVPDANVLTF
TRBV3-1	TRBJ1-1	TRBD1	NA	TGTGCCAGCAGCGGCCGGACAGGGCTGACTGAAGCTTTCTTT	CASSGRTGLTEAFF
TRBV28	TRBJ2-3	TRBD1	NA	TGTGCCAGCAGCTCTTCCGGGACAGGATTTAGGGATACGCAGTATTTT	CASSSSGTGFRDTQYF
TRBV15	TRBJ2-1	TRBD1	NA	TGTGCCACCAGCACAGACGGGACAGGGGCTACTCAAGGCTTC	CATSTDGTGATQGF
TRBV29-1	TRBJ2-2	NA	few	TGCAGCGTTCTATTCCCCCGGGGGCGGGGGACCGGGGAGCTGTTTTTT	CSVLFPRGRGTGELFF
TRBV7-2	TRBJ2-1	NA	NA	TGTGCCAGCAGCCGCCCGGCCGGACTTGAAGAGTGGGGGTACAGGAATGAGCAGTTCTTC	CASSRPAGLEEWGYRNEQFF
TRBV5-1	TRBJ2-1	TRBD1	NA	TGCGCCAGCAGCTTGGTGGGACAGTCCCTTGAGCAGTTCTTC	CASSLVGQSLEQFF
TRBV12-5	TRBJ2-7	NA	NA	TGTGCTAGTGGACCGGACCGGTACGAGCAGTACTTC	CASGPDRYEQYF
TRBV20-1	TRBJ2-7	TRBD1	NA	TGCAGTGCTAGTGTTCCGGACAGGGGTTCTTACGAGCAGTACTTC	CSASVPDRGSYEQYF
TRBV29-1	TRBJ1-3	NA	few	TGCAGCGCCGCGGGGAGCGCTGGAAACACCATATATTTT	CSAAGSAGNTIYF
TRBV7-2	TRBJ2-3	TRBD2	NA	TGTGCCAGCAGCTTCGTAGCGGGAGTCCCAGATACGCAGTATTTT	CASSFVAGVPDTQYF
TRBV30	TRBJ2-6	TRBD1	few	TGTGCCTGGAGTCCTTGGACAGGGCGCTCTGGGGCCAACGTCCTGACTTTC	CAWSPWTGRSGANVLTF
TRBV10-3	TRBJ2-3	NA	many	TGTGCCATCAGTGACCTCACAGATACGCAGTATTTT	CAISDLTDTQYF
TRBV10-3	TRBJ1-5	NA	NA	TGTGCCATCAGTGCGGGGGACAACAATCAGCCCCAGCATTTT	CAISAGDNNQPQHF
TRBV4-2	TRBJ1-5	NA	NA	TGTGCCAGCAGCCAAGAAGATCTTCAGCCCCAGCATTTT	CASSQEDLQPQHF
TRBV5-1	TRBJ2-1	NA	NA	TGCGCCAGCAGCTTGTGGACAGTTGGGGGCAATGAGCAGTTCTTC	CASSLWTVGGNEQFF
TRBV29-1	TRBJ1-4	NA	NA	TGCAGCGTTGGGTCTGATAATGAAAAACTGTTTTTT	CSVGSDNEKLFF
TRBV5-1	TRBJ2-3	NA	NA	TGCGCCAGCAGCGGGCGGAGAGGCACAGATACGCAGTATTTT	CASSGRRGTDTQYF
TRBV28	TRBJ1-2	TRBD1	few	TGTGCCAGCAGTTCTTTGACAGGGGGGACAATCGGTGGCTACACCTTC	CASSSLTGGTIGGYTF
TRBV6-5	TRBJ2-1	NA	few	TGTGCCAGCAGTTCCCAAAGGTGGGGGAGCTCCTACAATGAGCAGTTCTTC	CASSSQRWGSSYNEQFF
TRBV4-3	TRBJ2-7	NA	NA	TGCGCCAGCAGCCCACGTACCGGGGGAGAGCAGTACTTC	CASSPRTGGEQYF
TRBV7-8	TRBJ2-5	NA	few	TGTGCCAGCAGCTTAGGGACTACATTGGAGACCCAGTACTTC	CASSLGTTLETQYF